The clone carrying this T cell receptor (beta chain) was picked up one time. Its specificity is unknown. This specimen comes from a study of blood T cells in healthy people across ages. The study, taken as a whole, reports: Among long-lived donors, naive CD4+ cells were more numerous and diversity higher than in aged donors. Measured against age, TCR beta diversity per million T cells decreased in a roughly linear manner. Researchers judged that diversity estimates from one million T cells fell short of true values.

Germline values: CDR1 KGHDR, CDR2 SFDVKD. This CDR3 has 14 amino acids. Trimming cost V 10 bases and J 7 bases; bases outside gene matches: 10. A sample-barcoded 5' primer and a J-beta primer mix were used in a second PCR of about 6 to 12 cycles. Paired-end reads containing CDR3 totaled no fewer than 2.5 million for each sample. TCRdb analysed the 5' RACE reads with MiXCR anew, one entry per CDR3 protein. The data show roughly 2 million distinct CDR3 sequences, with roughly 49% seen just once and less than 2.5% held by the top ten. The TCR originated in a woman between 40 and 50 years old in good health. Source material: blood. The chain carries TRBV24-1 and TRBJ2-4, with 9 bases identical to TRBD2. The CDR3 bases are TGTGCCACGGGCCGCGGGGGGGTCAAGAACATTCAGTACTTC. This codes for CATGRGGVKNIQYF.